Listed below are T cell receptor beta chains from one sample, sequenced in a study of blood T cell repertoires in COVID-19. The protocol was immunoSEQ multiplex PCR, while the TCRdb copy is restricted to in-frame clones and leaves out a portion. The data show around 100,000 clones, over 80% seen once. The sample consisted of peripheral blood. The source is a woman aged 45-65 years with acute or convalescent COVID-19. The CDR3 runs from the conserved cysteine through the conserved F or W. The order of the fields is J gene, D gene, V gene, clone size, CDR3 DNA, CDR3 protein. The D gene is left open where the match is weak. Where a row states a size, it is once, few, many or the class of an expanded clone; other rows omit it.

>TRBJ2-3|-|TRBV29-1|-
TGCAGCGTTGAGTTTCGGGGGGCTAGGATCACAGATACGCAGTATTTT
CSVEFRGARITDTQYF
>TRBJ2-7|TRBD1|TRBV6-5|-
TGTGCCAGCAGCCACGGACAGGGGACGGCCTACGAGCAGTACTTC
CASSHGQGTAYEQYF
>TRBJ1-2|TRBD1|TRBV27|-
TGTGCCAGCAGTTTATCACAGGGGGCCAGTGGCTACACCTTC
CASSLSQGASGYTF
>TRBJ1-2|-|TRBV3-1/TRBV3-2|-
TGTGCCAGCAGCCAAGTATGGGGGCCGTACTATGGCTACACCTTC
CASSQVWGPYYGYTF
>TRBJ1-1|TRBD1|TRBV6-2/TRBV6-3|-
TGTGCCAGCAGTTTCTTACAGGGGAAGGGGAACACTGAAGCTTTCTTT
CASSFLQGKGNTEAFF
>TRBJ1-2|TRBD1|TRBV9|-
TGTGCCAGCAGCGTAGGGACAGGGGACTATGGCTACACCTTC
CASSVGTGDYGYTF
>TRBJ1-4|-|TRBV5-6|once
TGTGCCAGCAGCTCCTCGGGGTGGGATGAAAAACTGTTTTTT
CASSSSGWDEKLFF
>TRBJ2-7|TRBD2|TRBV11-2|-
TGTGCCAGCAGCTTAGAAGGTATAGCGGGGGCTTACGAGCAGTACTTC
CASSLEGIAGAYEQYF
>TRBJ1-5|-|TRBV30|-
TGTGCCTGGAGTCCGGGACGGGGGAAGCAGCCCCAGCATTTT
CAWSPGRGKQPQHF
>TRBJ2-7|-|TRBV15|few
TGTGCCACCAGCAGAGATGGGGCAGGGTTCGAGCAGTACTTC
CATSRDGAGFEQYF
>TRBJ1-2|TRBD1|TRBV30|-
TGTGCCTGGGCCCCAGGGGGCTCTAGCTATGGCTACACCTTC
CAWAPGGSSYGYTF
>TRBJ1-2|-|TRBV7-2|-
TGTGCCAGCAGCATCTCAGGGGAGGGGATTTATGGCTACACCTTC
CASSISGEGIYGYTF
>TRBJ1-2|TRBD1|TRBV29-1|-
TGCAGCGTTGACCAGGGGGCTGGATCTGGCTACACCTTC
CSVDQGAGSGYTF
>TRBJ1-4|-|TRBV28|-
TGTGCCAGCAGTCAGACAGCCCTTAATGAAAAACTGTTTTTT
CASSQTALNEKLFF
>TRBJ1-5|-|TRBV10-3|once
TGTGCCATCAGTGAAACAAATAGCAATCAGCCCCAGCATTTT
CAISETNSNQPQHF
>TRBJ1-2|TRBD1|TRBV5-4|-
TGTGCCAGCAGCCCGACAGGGGAAGGCTACACCTTC
CASSPTGEGYTF
>TRBJ1-5|-|TRBV27|-
TGTGCCAGCAGTTTCCCCGGGAGCAATCAGCCCCAGCATTTT
CASSFPGSNQPQHF
>TRBJ1-2|-|TRBV7-9|-
TGTGCCAGCAGCTTACAGGCAGGGGCTAACTATGGCTACACCTTC
CASSLQAGANYGYTF
>TRBJ2-7|-|TRBV5-6|-
TGTGCCAGCAGCTTCCTAGGGGCGTTCTACGAGCAGTACTTC
CASSFLGAFYEQYF
>TRBJ1-2|TRBD1|TRBV4-3|-
TGCGCCAGCAGCCAAGATATACAGGGGGCATTGGGTGGCTACACCTTC
CASSQDIQGALGGYTF
>TRBJ1-5|TRBD1|TRBV28|-
TGTGCCAGCAGTTCGGGACAGGGAGGCCTCAATCAGCCCCAGCATTTT
CASSSGQGGLNQPQHF
>TRBJ2-1|TRBD1|TRBV6-2/TRBV6-3|-
TGTGCCAGCAGTTACGATCCCTACAGGGGTGGCAATGAGCAGTTCTTC
CASSYDPYRGGNEQFF
>TRBJ2-5|-|TRBV24-1|-
TGTGCCACCAGTGATCTAGATGGGGCTTGGGAGACCCAGTACTTC
CATSDLDGAWETQYF
>TRBJ2-2|TRBD2|TRBV29-1|-
TGCAGCGTTGAAAGGGGAGCGGGGGTGGGCACCGGGGAGCTGTTTTTT
CSVERGAGVGTGELFF
>TRBJ2-3|TRBD2|TRBV18|once
TGTGCCAGCTCACCTAACCCTTCTAGCGGGGTTACAGATACGCAGTATTTT
CASSPNPSSGVTDTQYF
>TRBJ2-5|-|TRBV5-1|once
TGCGCCAGCAGCCGTACAGGGTTGGACCACCGAGAGACCCAGTACTTC
CASSRTGLDHRETQYF
>TRBJ1-5|-|TRBV6-6|-
TGTGCCAGCAGTACACAGGTTCAAGAAAATCAGCCCCAGCATTTT
CASSTQVQENQPQHF
>TRBJ1-3|-|TRBV19|-
TGTGCCAGTCATACAGGGATCGGAAACACCATATATTTT
CASHTGIGNTIYF
>TRBJ2-5|TRBD2|TRBV4-1|once
TGCGCCAGCAGCCCCCTCGGGGGGAGCCCGACCGCGGAGACCCAGTACTTC
CASSPLGGSPTAETQYF
>TRBJ1-1|TRBD1|TRBV6-4|few
TGTGCCAGCAGTGATGAAGGACAGGGGATCCCTTTCTTT
CASSDEGQGIPFF
>TRBJ1-2|TRBD1|TRBV3-1/TRBV3-2|-
TGTGCCAGCAGCCAAGATAAAGGGACAGGGGGTCTCATCTATGGCTACACCTTC
CASSQDKGTGGLIYGYTF
>TRBJ2-7|TRBD2|TRBV25-1|-
TGTGCCAGCAGTGATCCTAGGACTAGCGGGAGCGGCGAGCAGTACTTC
CASSDPRTSGSGEQYF
>TRBJ2-7|-|TRBV28|-
TGTGCCAGCAGTTTATGGGACAGCTCCTACGAGCAGTACTTC
CASSLWDSSYEQYF
>TRBJ2-1|TRBD1|TRBV9|-
TGTGCCAGCAGCTACGCCGGACAGGGTTGGGAGCAGTTCTTC
CASSYAGQGWEQFF
>TRBJ1-2|TRBD1|TRBV18|-
TGTGCCAGCTCACCACCGCAGGGGGAAGGCGGCCGGGGCGGCTACACCTTC
CASSPPQGEGGRGGYTF
>TRBJ1-1|TRBD1|TRBV28|-
TGTGCCAGCAGTTTAACAGGGGGAAGGACTGAAGCTTTCTTT
CASSLTGGRTEAFF
>TRBJ2-7|-|TRBV4-3|-
TGCGCCAGCAGCCAAGATATAGCCGTGCAGGGATCCTACGAGCAGTACTTC
CASSQDIAVQGSYEQYF
>TRBJ2-7|TRBD2|TRBV6-5|-
TGTGCCAGCAGAATCACCGGGACTAGCGGCTACGAGCAGTACTTC
CASRITGTSGYEQYF
>TRBJ2-5|-|TRBV18|-
TGTGCCAGCTCCTACGGGTCCCCGGAGACCCAGTACTTC
CASSYGSPETQYF
>TRBJ1-1|-|TRBV3-1/TRBV3-2|few
TGTGCCAGCAGCCCGACAGTGAACACTGAAGCTTTCTTT
CASSPTVNTEAFF
>TRBJ1-5|-|TRBV18|-
TGTGCCAGCTCACCGACTGAAGGTCAGCCCCAGCATTTT
CASSPTEGQPQHF
>TRBJ1-1|-|TRBV5-4|-
TGTGCCAGCAGCTTGGGGGGGGACACTGAAGCTTTCTTT
CASSLGGDTEAFF
>TRBJ1-5|-|TRBV11-2|-
TGTGCCAGCAGCTCCCAAGGCGGGGGGGAAGCAGGTCTCGATCAGCCCCAGCATTTT
CASSSQGGGEAGLDQPQHF